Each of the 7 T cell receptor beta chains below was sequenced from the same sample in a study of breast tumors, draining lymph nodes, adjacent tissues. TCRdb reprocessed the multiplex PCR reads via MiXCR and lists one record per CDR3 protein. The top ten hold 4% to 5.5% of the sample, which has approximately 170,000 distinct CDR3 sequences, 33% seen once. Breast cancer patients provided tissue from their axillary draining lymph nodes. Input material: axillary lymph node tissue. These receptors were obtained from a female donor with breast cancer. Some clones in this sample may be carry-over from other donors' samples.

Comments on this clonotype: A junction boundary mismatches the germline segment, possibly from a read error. The CDR3 reads CASSPPPTVSNQPRHF. The CDR3 DNA follows: TGTGCCAGCAGCCCCCCTCCAACAGTTAGCAATCAGCCCCGGCATTTT. V is TRBV6-6 and J is TRBJ1-5; D is undetermined. Germline CDR1 MNHNY, CDR2 SVGAGI (reference sequence). The CDR3 has 16 amino acids.

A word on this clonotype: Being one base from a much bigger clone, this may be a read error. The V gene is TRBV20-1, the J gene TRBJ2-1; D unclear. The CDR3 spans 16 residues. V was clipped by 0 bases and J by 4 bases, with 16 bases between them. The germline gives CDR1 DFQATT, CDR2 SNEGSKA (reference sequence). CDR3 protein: CSARDRLGIIYNEQFF. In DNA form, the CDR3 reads TGCAGTGCTAGAGATCGGCTCGGAATAATTTACAATGAGCAGTTCTTC.

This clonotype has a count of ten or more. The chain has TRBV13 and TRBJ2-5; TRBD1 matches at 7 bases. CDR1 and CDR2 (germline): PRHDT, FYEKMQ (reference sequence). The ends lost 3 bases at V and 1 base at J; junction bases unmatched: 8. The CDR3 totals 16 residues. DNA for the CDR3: TGTGCCAGCAGCTTTGCAGGGGGTGGCTCCCAAGAGACCCAGTACTTC. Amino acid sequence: CASSFAGGGSQETQYF.

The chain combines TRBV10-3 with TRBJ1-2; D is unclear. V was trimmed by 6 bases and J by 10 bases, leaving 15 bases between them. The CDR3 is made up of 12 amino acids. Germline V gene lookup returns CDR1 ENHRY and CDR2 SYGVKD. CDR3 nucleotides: TGTGCCATCAGCCCTGCCACTCTTGACTACACCTTC. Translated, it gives CAISPATLDYTF.

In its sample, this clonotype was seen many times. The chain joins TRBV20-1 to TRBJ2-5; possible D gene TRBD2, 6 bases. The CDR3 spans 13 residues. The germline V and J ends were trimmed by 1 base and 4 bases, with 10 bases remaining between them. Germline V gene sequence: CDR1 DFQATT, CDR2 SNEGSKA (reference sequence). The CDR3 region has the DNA TGCAGTGCTAGAGTTGGAGGGGCAGAGACCCAGTACTTC. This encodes CSARVGGAETQYF.

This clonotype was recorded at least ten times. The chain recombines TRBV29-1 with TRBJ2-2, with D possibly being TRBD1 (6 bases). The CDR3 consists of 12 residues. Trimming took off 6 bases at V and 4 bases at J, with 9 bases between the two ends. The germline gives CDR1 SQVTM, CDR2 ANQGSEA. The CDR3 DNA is TGCAGCGTCAACAGGGCCACCGGGGAGCTGTTTTTT. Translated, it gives CSVNRATGELFF.

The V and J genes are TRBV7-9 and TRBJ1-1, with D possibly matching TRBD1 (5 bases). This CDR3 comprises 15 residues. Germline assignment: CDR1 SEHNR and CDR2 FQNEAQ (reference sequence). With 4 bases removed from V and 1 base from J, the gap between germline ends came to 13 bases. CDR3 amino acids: CASSYPGISNTEAFF. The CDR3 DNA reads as TGTGCCAGCAGCTACCCAGGGATCTCGAACACTGAAGCTTTCTTT.